The table lists the clone carrying this T cell receptor (beta chain) with many counts. Via MiXCR, TCRdb re-called the reads, giving one row per CDR3 protein. The sample yields 150,000 to 200,000 distinct CDR3 sequences, 9.5% seen once. The trim removed 4 bases at V and 9 bases at J, leaving 12 bases unmatched. The germline V gene encodes CDR1 LGHNA and CDR2 YSLEER. The length of the CDR3 is 16 residues. The sample is drawn from a study of T cell repertoires in cytomegalovirus infection. This TCR derives from a human donor in good health (CMV status not recorded). Some clones in this sample may be carry-over from other donors' samples. The gene calls are TRBV4-3 and TRBJ2-1; 10 bases are a match to TRBD2. Sequenced material: PBMCs. The CDR3 sequence: CASSPQLAGRSTEQFF. The DNA of the CDR3 is TGCGCCAGCAGCCCTCAACTAGCGGGACGATCCACTGAGCAGTTCTTC.